The rows below give T cell receptor beta chains drawn from one sample of a study of cytomegalovirus exposure and HLA in healthy donors. Assay used: immunoSEQ multiplex PCR; TCRdb lists only in-frame clones, some missing. This sample yields under 100,000 clones, of which over 65% are seen a single time; about 3.5% belongs to the top ten. The sample consisted of PBMCs. Receptors were obtained from a middle-aged man in good health and CMV-seronegative. Each CDR3 is given with its conserved first and last residue. Each record gives: J gene, D gene, V gene, clone size, CDR3 DNA, CDR3 protein. D genes are given only for firm matches. For some rows the clone size is stated as once, few or many, or as a class when expanded; others skip it.

TRBJ2-6 | . | TRBV21-1 | . | TGTGCCAGCAGAGGACAGGCTGGGGCCAACGTCCTGACTTTC | CASRGQAGANVLTF
TRBJ2-2 | . | TRBV9 | . | TGTGCCAGCAGCATGTCACTAGGAACGATCGGGGAGCTGTTTTTT | CASSMSLGTIGELFF
TRBJ1-1 | . | TRBV5-6 | . | TGTGCCAGCAGCCCAGCCCCCTACCCCAGGGCTGAAGCTTTCTTT | CASSPAPYPRAEAFF
TRBJ2-5 | TRBD2 | TRBV7-9 | . | TGTGCCAGCAGCCCGGGGTGGACGGGGGGAAAAGAGACCCAGTACTTC | CASSPGWTGGKETQYF
TRBJ2-7 | . | TRBV7-2 | few | TGTGCCAGCAGCTTCTTATTCACGGGGGAGCAGTACTTC | CASSFLFTGEQYF
TRBJ1-2 | TRBD1 | TRBV4-1 | . | TGCGCCAGCAGCCAAGTGACAGGGGGCGCAAATGGCTACACCTTC | CASSQVTGGANGYTF
TRBJ2-5 | TRBD2 | TRBV5-6 | . | TGTGCCAGCAGTTCCGCACCCTCTAGCGGGGGGGGTGTCGAGACCCAGTACTTC | CASSSAPSSGGGVETQYF
TRBJ1-5 | TRBD1 | TRBV6-1 | . | TGTGCCAGCAGTGAAGCGCCCCAGGGGGGCAATCAGCCCCAGCATTTT | CASSEAPQGGNQPQHF
TRBJ2-7 | TRBD2 | TRBV2 | . | TGTGCCAGCACCTTCGGGCTAGCGGGACCGGGCTACGAGCAGTACTTC | CASTFGLAGPGYEQYF
TRBJ1-1 | . | TRBV6-5 | . | TGTGCCAGCAATCCAATCCAGGGATCCACTGAAGCTTTCTTT | CASNPIQGSTEAFF
TRBJ1-5 | TRBD1 | TRBV5-6 | . | TGTGCCAGCAGCTTGGGAGGGGGCTCGATGCAGCCCCAGCATTTT | CASSLGGGSMQPQHF
TRBJ2-3 | . | TRBV9 | . | TGTGCCAGCAGCCTAGGGATAGCTTCAGTGACAGGTACGCAGTATTTT | CASSLGIASVTGTQYF
TRBJ2-5 | TRBD2 | TRBV10-3 | . | TGTGCCGCTGGAGGGACTAGCGGGCGATCAGAGACCCGGTACTTC | CAAGGTSGRSETRYF
TRBJ2-7 | . | TRBV30 | . | TGTGCCTGGGCCCAGGGGTACGAGCAGTACTTC | CAWAQGYEQYF
TRBJ2-5 | TRBD1 | TRBV5-1 | . | TGCGCCAGCAGCTCAGGGGACAGGAGCGTCCAAGAGACCCAGTACTTC | CASSSGDRSVQETQYF
TRBJ1-3 | . | TRBV19 | . | TGTGCCAGTATTCCGGCGGGGCAGGCGAGAATTTACTCTGGAAACACCATATATTTT | CASIPAGQARIYSGNTIYF
TRBJ2-7 | . | TRBV5-8 | . | TGTGCCAGTAACAGGGCCTACGAGCAGTACTTC | CASNRAYEQYF
TRBJ2-3 | . | TRBV2 | . | TGTGCCAGCACTTGGACTAGCACAGATACGCAGTATTTT | CASTWTSTDTQYF
TRBJ2-3 | TRBD2 | TRBV28 | . | TGTGCCAGCAGGGGGGGTGGCGGGGGGCCTAGCACAGATACGCAGTATTTT | CASRGGGGGPSTDTQYF
TRBJ2-5 | . | TRBV7-3 | . | TGTGCCAGCAGCTTGGAGGGACGGGGGTTAGGGACCCAGTACTTC | CASSLEGRGLGTQYF
TRBJ2-5 | TRBD2 | TRBV5-4 | few | TGTGCCGGGCGGAGCGGGACCCAAGAGACCCAGTACTTC | CAGRSGTQETQYF
TRBJ2-1 | TRBD2 | TRBV12-5 | once | TGTGCTAGTGCTTTGGGGGGGAGCGGGGGCTCCTACAATGAGCAGTTCTTC | CASALGGSGGSYNEQFF
TRBJ1-4 | . | TRBV5-6 | . | TGTGCCAGCAATACCGGGGAGAATAATGAAAAACTGTTTTTT | CASNTGENNEKLFF
TRBJ2-3 | TRBD2 | TRBV5-1 | . | TGCGCCAGCAGCGTGACTAGCGGGGGTGCAGATACGCAGTATTTT | CASSVTSGGADTQYF
TRBJ2-3 | TRBD2 | TRBV4-2 | . | TGTGCCAGCAGCCCGACTAGCGGGGGGGCCGATACGCAGTATTTT | CASSPTSGGADTQYF
TRBJ2-1 | TRBD2 | TRBV2 | . | TGTGCCAGCAAGGCAAGCGGGGGCAATGAGCAGTTCTTC | CASKASGGNEQFF
TRBJ2-1 | . | TRBV29-1 | once | TGCAGCGTTGTCCCTCGCGGGAATGAGCAGTTCTTC | CSVVPRGNEQFF
TRBJ1-5 | . | TRBV19 | . | TGTGCCAGTAGTACCAGGAATAGCAATCAGCCCCAGCATTTT | CASSTRNSNQPQHF
TRBJ2-1 | TRBD1 | TRBV18 | once | TGTGCCAGCTCCCCAGGACAGGACTTTTACAATGAGCAGTTCTTC | CASSPGQDFYNEQFF
TRBJ1-1 | . | TRBV6-6 | few | TGTGCCAGCGGTGGTGGGGGGTCTGAAGCTTTCTTT | CASGGGGSEAFF
TRBJ2-7 | . | TRBV27 | . | TGTGCCAGCAGTTTTCGGACAGTTTCCGACGAGCAGTACTTC | CASSFRTVSDEQYF
TRBJ2-4 | . | TRBV4-2 | . | TGTGCCAGCAGCCAAGATCTCCCCCAACAGGGTACGTCCAAAAACATTCAGTACTTC | CASSQDLPQQGTSKNIQYF
TRBJ1-4 | . | TRBV10-3 | few | TGTGCCATCAGTGAGTCTAGCAAGACAGGAGAAAAACTGTTTTTT | CAISESSKTGEKLFF
TRBJ2-1 | . | TRBV9 | . | TGTGCCAGCAGCGTTTCGGGGGAGCGCAACAATGAGCAGTTCTTC | CASSVSGERNNEQFF
TRBJ1-6 | TRBD1 | TRBV10-1 | . | TGCGCCAGTTCGGACAGGGGCTATAATTCACCCCTCCACTTT | CASSDRGYNSPLHF
TRBJ1-2 | TRBD1 | TRBV4-3 | . | TGCGCCAGCAGCCACCGACAGGGAAACTATGGCTACACCTTC | CASSHRQGNYGYTF
TRBJ1-2 | TRBD1 | TRBV7-8 | . | TGTGCCAGCAGCCAACCCGGGACAGGGGCGAGGGGCTACACCTTC | CASSQPGTGARGYTF